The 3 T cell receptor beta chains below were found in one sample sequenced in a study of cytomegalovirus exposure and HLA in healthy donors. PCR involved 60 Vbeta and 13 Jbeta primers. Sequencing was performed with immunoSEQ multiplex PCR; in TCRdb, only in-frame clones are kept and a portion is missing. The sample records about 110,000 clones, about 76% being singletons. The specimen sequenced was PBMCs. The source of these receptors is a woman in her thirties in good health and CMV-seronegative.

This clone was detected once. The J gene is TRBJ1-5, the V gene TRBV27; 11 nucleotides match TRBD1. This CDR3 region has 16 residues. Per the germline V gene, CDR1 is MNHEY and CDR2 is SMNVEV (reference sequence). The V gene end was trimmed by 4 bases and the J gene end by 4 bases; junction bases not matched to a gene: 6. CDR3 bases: TGTGCCAGCAGTTCCTGGACAGGGGGCATGAATCAGCCCCAGCATTTT. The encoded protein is CASSSWTGGMNQPQHF.

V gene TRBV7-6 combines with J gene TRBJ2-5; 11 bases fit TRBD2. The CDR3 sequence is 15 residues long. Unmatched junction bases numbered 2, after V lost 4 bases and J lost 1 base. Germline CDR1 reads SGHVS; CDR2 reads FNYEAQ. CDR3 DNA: TGTGCCAGCAGCTGGGGACTAGCGGTCCAAGAGACCCAGTACTTC. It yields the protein CASSWGLAVQETQYF.

In DNA, the CDR3 is TGTGCCAGCAGCCTAAGATTGGGGGGGAGCTCCTACAATGAGCAGTTCTTC. Residues: CASSLRLGGSSYNEQFF. The chain combines TRBV7-2 with TRBJ2-1; the match to TRBD2 covers 7 bases. The CDR3 covers 17 residues. Trimming removed 5 bases from V and 0 bases from J; junction bases left unmatched: 10. The germline V gene encodes CDR1 SGHTA and CDR2 FQGNSA.